These 22 T cell receptor beta chains were sequenced from one sample in a study of T cell responses to AZD1222 COVID-19 vaccine. Assay used: immunoSEQ multiplex PCR; TCRdb lists only in-frame clones, some missing. Among 180,000 or so clones listed, roughly 90% were seen once. The source was peripheral blood, collected 28 days after the second AZD1222 dose. The receptors shown here come from an adult who received the AZD1222 COVID-19 vaccine.

The CDR3 sequence is CASSTGPGANVLTF. CDR3 nucleotides: TGTGCCAGCAGTACAGGGCCTGGGGCCAACGTCCTGACTTTC. J is TRBJ2-6 and V is TRBV21-1; TRBD1, the table's D call, lacks a check against the DNA. TRBV21-1 is shown as a pseudogene. The CDR3 has 14 amino acids.

The chain uses TRBV6-5 and TRBJ2-1; 10 bases fit TRBD2. The germline V gene encodes CDR1 MNHEY and CDR2 SVGAGI. The CDR3 spans 15 residues. The V and J ends lost 5 bases and 5 bases, in that order; junction bases with no gene match: 6. CDR3: CASSITSGKNNEQFF. The CDR3 DNA is TGTGCCAGCAGTATTACTAGCGGGAAGAACAATGAGCAGTTCTTC.

The chain carries TRBV6-5 and TRBJ2-1; 9 nucleotides agree with TRBD1. There are 16 residues in the CDR3. V shed 4 bases and J 2 bases; nucleotides not matched to a gene: 6. Per the germline V gene, CDR1 is MNHEY and CDR2 is SVGAGI. CDR3 residues: CASSSRDREPYNEQFF. The CDR3 nucleotides are TGTGCCAGCAGTTCCCGGGACAGGGAACCCTACAATGAGCAGTTCTTC.

CDR3 nucleotide sequence: TGTGCCAGCAGTGGTGACAGGGGGCGCCTGGGCACTGAAGCTTTCTTT. Its translation: CASSGDRGRLGTEAFF. The genes are TRBV6-1 and TRBJ1-1, with 10 nucleotides matching TRBD1. After removal of 4 bases from V and 4 bases from J, the junction contained 9 bases not matched to a gene. This CDR3 has 16 residues. Germline V gene data show CDR1 as MNHNS and CDR2 as SASEGT.

Written as DNA, the CDR3 is TGTGCCAGCTCCACAGCGAACACCGGGGAGCTGTTTTTT. Its protein is CASSTANTGELFF. V usage is TRBV6-5 and J usage is TRBJ2-2; D gene unclear. CDR1 and CDR2 from the germline V gene are MNHEY and SVGAGI. This CDR3 has 13 amino acids. V dropped 8 bases and J dropped 0 bases, with 7 bases sitting between them.

The rearrangement joins TRBV13 to TRBJ2-3; maybe TRBD2 (6 bases). The germline V gene has CDR1 PRHDT and CDR2 FYEKMQ (reference sequence). V lost 8 bases and J lost 1, with 13 bases in between. This CDR3 has 14 residues. The CDR3 DNA is TGTGCCAGCGGTCAGCGGGCGGGCACAGATACGCAGTATTTT. This translates into CASGQRAGTDTQYF. The full variable domain, completed using reference TRBV13 and TRBJ2-3, is AAGVIQSPRHLIKEKRETATLKCYPIPRHDTVYWYQQGPGQDPQFLISFYEKMQSDKGSIPDRFSAQQFSDYHSELNMSSLELGDSALYFCASGQRAGTDTQYFGPGTRLTVL.

J is TRBJ2-1 and V is TRBV5-1; the D gene is possibly TRBD2 (5 bases). Trimming cost V 4 bases and J 0 bases, with 11 bases left between them. The CDR3 has 15 amino acids. Germline V gene sequence: CDR1 SGHRS, CDR2 YFSETQ. The CDR3 coding sequence is TGCGCCAGCAGCGCGAGGGAAAGCTCCTACAATGAGCAGTTCTTC. The encoded protein is CASSARESSYNEQFF.

The chain has TRBV27 and TRBJ1-3; D is possibly TRBD1 (5 bases). Germline CDR1 is MNHEY and CDR2 is SMNVEV (reference sequence). V was pared by 6 bases and J by 3 bases, with 9 bases between. CDR3 size: 13 residues. The CDR3: CASREGNGNTIYF. The DNA for the CDR3 is TGTGCCAGCAGAGAGGGGAATGGAAACACCATATATTTT.

In DNA, the CDR3 is TGTGCCAGCACCGCAAGCGGGGGGGCTGGAGAGACCCAGTACTTC. It encodes CASTASGGAGETQYF. The chain joins TRBV3-1 (or the pseudogene TRBV3-2) to TRBJ2-5; 10 nucleotides line up with TRBD2. CDR3 length: 15 amino acids. The junction had 9 bases not matched to a gene; V was cut back by 7 bases and J by 4 bases. CDR1 LGHDT and CDR2 YNNKEL come from the germline V gene (reference sequence).

This chain connects TRBV5-1 to TRBJ2-7, with TRBD2 matching 10 bases. Germline V gene sequence: CDR1 SGHRS, CDR2 YFSETQ. The V segment lost 1 base and the J segment 3 bases; nucleotides outside the gene matches: 1. The CDR3 is 14 amino acids. Here the CDR3 reads CASSLWTSGYEQYF. The CDR3 bases are TGCGCCAGCAGCTTGTGGACTAGCGGCTACGAGCAGTACTTC.

CDR3 DNA sequence: TGTGCCAGCAGGGGCGGGGGTGAAGCTTTCTTT. Translated: CASRGGGEAFF. The chain couples TRBV7-9 to TRBJ1-1, with D perhaps matching TRBD1 (5 bases). CDR3 size: 11 residues. Germline V lookup: CDR1 SEHNR, CDR2 FQNEAQ (reference sequence). Trimming stripped 6 bases from V and 7 bases from J, with 9 bases between.

The rearrangement links TRBV5-1 to TRBJ1-4, with 7 bases identical to TRBD1. Germline-derived CDR1 and CDR2 are SGHRS and YFSETQ. Trimming took 4 bases from V and 0 from J; bases not matched to a gene: 9. The CDR3 is 17 residues long. DNA of the CDR3: TGCGCCAGCAGCGCGTCGGGACAGCTAGCAACTAATGAAAAACTGTTTTTT. Its translation: CASSASGQLATNEKLFF.

The chain links TRBV5-1 to TRBJ1-6, with 12 bases lining up with TRBD1. Trimming removed 4 bases from V and 10 bases from J; junction bases left unmatched: 6. This CDR3 spans 15 amino acids. Per germline, CDR1 SGHRS and CDR2 YFSETQ. For the CDR3, the DNA is TGCGCCAGCAGCCGAGTGGGGACAGGGGGCTCACCCCTCCACTTT. Its protein product is CASSRVGTGGSPLHF.

The rearrangement links TRBV7-6 to TRBJ2-3; TRBD2 agrees at 9 bases. Germline V gene sequence: CDR1 SGHVS, CDR2 FNYEAQ. The CDR3 length is 18 residues. Germline trimming cut 4 bases from V and 0 bases from J; bases unmatched to any gene: 11. CDR3 loop: CASSYLLAGEGSTDTQYF. CDR3 DNA sequence: TGTGCCAGCAGCTACCTATTAGCGGGAGAAGGGAGCACAGATACGCAGTATTTT.

This rearrangement joins TRBV7-9 to TRBJ1-6; 8 positions agree with TRBD1. Trimming removed 0 bases from V and 10 bases from J; junction bases left unmatched: 5. The CDR3 contains 15 residues. Germline assignment: CDR1 SEHNR and CDR2 FQNEAQ (reference sequence). CDR3 DNA sequence: TGTGCCAGCAGCTTAGCGGCAGGGGGCGAATCACCCCTCCACTTT. Translated, it gives CASSLAAGGESPLHF.

A few counts support this clone. The chain couples TRBV9 to TRBJ2-7, with D unclear. The CDR3 length is 15 residues. Trimming stripped 5 bases from V and 3 bases from J, with 18 bases between. Germline assignment: CDR1 SGDLS and CDR2 YYNGEE. The CDR3 sequence: CASSPPRGPHYEQYF. CDR3 sequence (DNA): TGTGCCAGCAGTCCCCCCCGCGGACCCCACTACGAGCAGTACTTC.

The chain carries TRBV19 and TRBJ1-5, with 7 bases matching TRBD1. The CDR3 length is 16 residues. Germline CDR1 LNHDA, CDR2 SQIVND (reference sequence). J was trimmed by 1 base and V by 6 bases; bases with no gene match: 9. For the CDR3, the DNA is TGTGCCAGTAGGGCAGGGGGGATTAGGAGCAATCAGCCCCAGCATTTT. Translated, it gives CASRAGGIRSNQPQHF. The whole variable domain, remainder taken from reference TRBV19 and TRBJ1-5, is DGGITQSPKYLFRKEGQNVTLSCEQNLNHDAMYWYRQDPGQGLRLIYYSQIVNDFQKGDIAEGYSVSREKKESFPLTVTSAQKNPTAFYLCASRAGGIRSNQPQHFGDGTRLSIL.

V gene TRBV30 combines with J gene TRBJ1-6; D ambiguous. This CDR3 is built from 14 residues. The germline V and J ends were trimmed by 4 bases and 1 base, with 8 bases remaining between them. The germline V gene encodes CDR1 GTSNPN and CDR2 SVGIG (reference sequence). DNA for the CDR3: TGTGCCTGGAAAGGCTTATCCTATAATTCACCCCTCCACTTT. Protein product: CAWKGLSYNSPLHF.

The CDR3 reads CASGRTGGRYNEQFF. CDR3 coding DNA: TGTGCCAGTGGCCGGACGGGAGGGAGGTACAATGAGCAGTTCTTC. The chain recombines TRBV19 with TRBJ2-1, with 8 bases identical to TRBD2. Germline trimming cut 8 bases from V and 4 bases from J; bases unmatched to any gene: 10. This CDR3 comprises 15 residues. Germline V gives CDR1 LNHDA, CDR2 SQIVND (reference sequence).

The chain joins TRBV19 to TRBJ1-5, with TRBD1 matching over 7 bases. Germline V CDR1 and CDR2: LNHDA, SQIVND (reference sequence). Trimming took 5 bases from V and 2 from J; bases not matched to a gene: 9. This CDR3 region has 16 residues. CDR3 in DNA: TGTGCCAGTAGTGCCCACAGGGGTAGGGGCAATCAGCCCCAGCATTTT. Its protein product is CASSAHRGRGNQPQHF.

V gene TRBV7-3 combines with J gene TRBJ2-3; TRBD1 or TRBD2 may be the D gene (5 bases each). Germline V gene data show CDR1 as SGHTA and CDR2 as FQGTGA. The CDR3 is 15 residues long. V lost 3 bases and J lost 4, with 14 bases in between. CDR3 sequence (DNA): TGTGCCAGCAGCTTCCAGGGCATGGGGGCAGATACGCAGTATTTT. It translates to CASSFQGMGADTQYF.

This chain links TRBV5-1 with TRBJ2-7; D is unresolved. This CDR3 has 15 amino acids. The V end was cut by 0 bases, the J end by 0 bases, with 10 bases between. Germline CDR1 reads SGHRS; CDR2 reads YFSETQ. CDR3 sequence reads: CASSLVVGISYEQYF. Written as DNA, the CDR3 is TGCGCCAGCAGCTTGGTGGTAGGAATCTCCTACGAGCAGTACTTC. Supplemented by reference TRBV5-1 and TRBJ2-7, the full variable domain reads KAGVTQTPRYLIKTRGQQVTLSCSPISGHRSVSWYQQTPGQGLQFLFEYFSETQRNKGNFPGRFSGRQFSNSRSEMNVSTLELGDSALYLCASSLVVGISYEQYFGPGTRLTVT.